This T cell receptor (beta chain) emerged from a study of T cell repertoires in cytomegalovirus infection (dated by TCRdb to between 2019 and 2020). Regarding the research as a whole: Peptide stimulations targeted recently identified HLA-C-restricted CMV epitopes, whose presentation resists viral immunomodulation, together with well-studied HLA-B-restricted epitopes. Donor HLA type was relevant to the analysis, because carriage of CMV infection together with the matching HLA type was indicated by public TCR beta signatures.

The sample was run on an Illumina HiSeq 1500. TCRdb reprocessed the public reads (quality trimming at Q25 with fastp, clone calling with MiXCR) and kept in-frame beta chains. Rows with a matching CDR3 protein are joined into one entry that keeps the most common DNA and genes. The sample table lists about 570,000 distinct CDR3 sequences, roughly 42% of them with a count of one. About 48% of the sample is taken by the ten largest. General findings and caveats noted by the study authors: Carriers of CMV infection plus the relevant HLA type were discriminated by the cumulative frequency of public TCR beta family members in the study cohort and in an independent approximately 350-donor cohort. In the ex vivo response, HLA-C-restricted CMV-specific TCR beta clonotypes were dominant, and in two of eight donors the single most frequent clonotype came from this HLA-C-restricted group.

Read against the paper, the sample's treatment or condition label means: in vitro stimulation with specific CMV peptide epitopes to enrich CMV-specific T cells. In regard to this clonotype: Its antigen target is currently unknown. No qualities accompany the bases; no much larger clone lies one base away.

Deletion took 6 bases off V and 0 bases off J, with a span of 12 bases between the germline ends. CDR1 and CDR2 were assigned from the germline V gene (reference sequence) as LNHDA and SQIVND. The CDR3 runs 16 residues from the cysteine to the phenylalanine. Of the read, only the CDR3 DNA is kept; its 48 bases are in frame from base 1. This receptor was taken from a human donor in good health (CMV status not recorded). Some clones in this sample may be carry-over from other donors' samples. The rearranged segments are TRBV19 and TRBJ2-6; a weak D assignment points to TRBD2 (6 bases agree). The source was cultured PBMCs, collected from culture after CMV antigen stimulation. The base sequence is TGTGCCAGTAGCCCGGTCGGGGGCTCTGGGGCCAACGTCCTGACTTTC. It codes for CASSPVGGSGANVLTF.